The rows below give T cell receptor beta chains drawn from one sample of a study of blood T cell repertoires in COVID-19. Clones were read by immunoSEQ multiplex PCR, and TCRdb kept only the in-frame ones, dropping some. The repertoire holds more than 95,000 clones, with 79% as singletons. The source material was peripheral blood. Every receptor here comes from a man aged 40-49 years with active or convalescent COVID-19. The CDR3 runs from the conserved cysteine through the conserved F or W.

V	J	CDR3
TRBV6-5	TRBJ1-2	CATVYRDLYGYTF
TRBV18	TRBJ1-2	CASSPVEGTRYGYTF
TRBV3-1/TRBV3-2	TRBJ2-2	CASSQGPAGGRTGELFF
TRBV6-5	TRBJ1-4	CASSYVEGATNEKLFF
TRBV5-1	TRBJ2-3	CASSLEGRGASNTQYF
TRBV7-3	TRBJ2-3	CASSSRPSGSKNTQYF
TRBV3-1/TRBV3-2	TRBJ1-4	CASSQADEKLFF
TRBV29-1	TRBJ2-5	CSVRVAGTQYF
TRBV7-8	TRBJ1-5	CASSWSPDQPQHF
TRBV4-3	TRBJ2-5	CASSQVASGGARSQTQYF
TRBV29-1	TRBJ2-2	CSVGGQGKAGELFF
TRBV6-2/TRBV6-3	TRBJ2-1	CASSAPGTSGGGNEQFF
TRBV19	TRBJ1-5	CASSIAGNNQPQHF
TRBV12-3/TRBV12-4	TRBJ1-2	CASSLDLNGYTF
TRBV7-2	TRBJ1-1	CASSPFRRGGDTEAFF
TRBV7-2	TRBJ1-5	CASSLTQGNQPQHF
TRBV11-3	TRBJ1-1	CASSLGAGSLEAFF
TRBV4-1	TRBJ1-1	CASSVQGTTEAFF
TRBV6-5	TRBJ1-2	CASSWTANYGYTF
TRBV28	TRBJ2-7	CASRVPGGSYEQYF
TRBV29-1	TRBJ1-1	CSVEEVWGGYTEAFF
TRBV28	TRBJ2-1	CASSLAGDQNEQFF
TRBV5-1	TRBJ2-2	CASSLELAGITGELFF
TRBV7-9	TRBJ2-3	CASSSGGGADTQYF
TRBV6-5	TRBJ2-5	CASRGLAKETQYF
TRBV30	TRBJ1-1	CAWGQGSHEAFF
TRBV19	TRBJ2-7	CASSRGRGYEQYF
TRBV12-5	TRBJ1-1	CASGLVTGVGGTEAFF
TRBV11-2	TRBJ1-2	CASSPDTIYGYTF